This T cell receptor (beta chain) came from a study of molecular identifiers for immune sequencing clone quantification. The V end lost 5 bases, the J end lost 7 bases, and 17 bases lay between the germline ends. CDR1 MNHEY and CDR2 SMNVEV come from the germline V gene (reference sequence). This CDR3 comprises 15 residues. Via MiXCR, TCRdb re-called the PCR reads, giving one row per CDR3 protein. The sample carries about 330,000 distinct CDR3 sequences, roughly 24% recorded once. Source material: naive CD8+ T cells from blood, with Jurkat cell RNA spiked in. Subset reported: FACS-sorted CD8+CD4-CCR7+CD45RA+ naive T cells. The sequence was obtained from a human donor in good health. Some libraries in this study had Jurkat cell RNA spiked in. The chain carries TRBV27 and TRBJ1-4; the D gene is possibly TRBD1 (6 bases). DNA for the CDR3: TGTGCCAGCAGTCCCTGGACAGTTTGGCGTGAAAAACTGTTTTTT. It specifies CASSPWTVWREKLFF.